The T cell receptor (beta chain) described here comes from a study of T cell responses to AZD1222 COVID-19 vaccine. Clones were read by immunoSEQ multiplex PCR, and TCRdb kept only the in-frame ones, dropping some. The sample has 120,000 or so clones; around 90% are singletons. Trimming took 4 bases from V and 6 from J; bases not matched to a gene: 5. Germline V gives CDR1 PRHDT, CDR2 FYEKMQ (reference sequence). This CDR3 is built from 14 residues. The genes are TRBV13 and TRBJ1-1, with TRBD1 matching over 10 bases. The sequence derives from an adult in good health. Sequences were derived from peripheral blood, sampled on day 0 of AZD1222 vaccination. For the CDR3, the DNA is TGTGCCAGCAGCTCACGGGACAGGGGCCCTGAAGCTTTCTTT. Its translation: CASSSRDRGPEAFF.